The clone carrying this T cell receptor beta chain was detected only once. Its specificity is unknown. These data are taken from a study of T cell responses to AZD1222 COVID-19 vaccine. Whole-study findings and limits: AZD1222 recipients seropositive at baseline numbered only six or seven. Close to half of all spike-specific TCRs reportedly target regions of the variants that are unmutated. Donors in the cohort were predominantly white British and more often female, and clonal diversity was possibly underestimated. Researchers took repertoire samples only after the peak T cell response had come.

Using immunoSEQ multiplex PCR, the repertoire was profiled, and TCRdb retains in-frame clones only, with some absent. The sample records roughly 150,000 clones, around 90% being singletons. The CDR3 length is 13 residues. Germline V gene sequence: CDR1 MNHNY, CDR2 SVGAGI (reference sequence). Trimming took off 6 bases at V and 6 bases at J, with 12 bases between the two ends. The clonotype originates from an adult who received the AZD1222 COVID-19 vaccine. The sample was peripheral blood, taken 28 days after the second AZD1222 dose. The chain links TRBV6-6 to TRBJ1-5, with unresolved D. CDR3 amino acids: CASSPTSSQPQHF. The CDR3 DNA follows: TGTGCCAGCAGCCCAACCTCCAGTCAGCCCCAGCATTTT.